One and the same sample provided the 31 T cell receptor beta chains below, sequenced in a study of T cell changes during pregnancy in multiple sclerosis. Only in-frame clones appear in the TCRdb table, and some are missing; sequencing was by immunoSEQ multiplex PCR. The table has roughly 79,000 clones, 85% to 95% seen once. The sequencing used peripheral blood, collected in the second trimester of pregnancy. All receptors derive from a female donor in good health, enrolled as a control in a pregnancy study.

The chain joins TRBV7-3 to TRBJ2-5; 10 nucleotides line up with TRBD1. In germline, CDR1 is SGHTA, CDR2 FQGTGA. This CDR3 spans 13 amino acids. V was pared by 6 bases and J by 5 bases, with 3 bases of the junction left unmatched. The CDR3 is CASSSDRGETQYF. In DNA, the CDR3 is TGTGCCAGCAGTTCGGACAGGGGGGAGACCCAGTACTTC.

In its sample, this clone was seen a few times. The chain employs TRBV30 and TRBJ1-1; no firm D call. This CDR3 contains 13 residues. V gave up 7 bases and J gave up 1 base, with 13 bases separating them. Germline assignment: CDR1 GTSNPN and CDR2 SVGIG (reference sequence). CDR3 DNA: TGTGCCTATTTGAATGACAAGAACACTGAAGCTTTCTTT. This translates into CAYLNDKNTEAFF.

The genes are TRBV7-9 and TRBJ1-5; D gene ambiguous. V was clipped by 1 base and J by 11 bases, with 6 bases between them. Germline V gene sequence: CDR1 SEHNR, CDR2 FQNEAQ (reference sequence). The CDR3 contains 11 residues. CDR3 bases: TGTGCCAGCAGCTTAGGAGGGTCCCAGCATTTT. As protein: CASSLGGSQHF.

The chain carries TRBV6-5 and TRBJ1-1; TRBD1 matches at 11 bases. This CDR3 region has 16 residues. Losses at the gene ends were 4 bases for V and 1 base for J; bases not matched to a gene: 5. Germline V gene sequence: CDR1 MNHEY, CDR2 SVGAGI. The DNA of the CDR3 is TGTGCCAGCAGTTTGGGACAGGGGGGCCCGAACACTGAAGCTTTCTTT. The encoded protein is CASSLGQGGPNTEAFF.

V usage is TRBV7-9 and J usage is TRBJ2-6, with TRBD1 as a possible D gene (5 bases). This CDR3 is built from 19 residues. Germline lookup yields CDR1 SEHNR and CDR2 FQNEAQ (reference sequence). V dropped 5 bases and J dropped 0 bases, with 20 bases sitting between them. As DNA, the CDR3 is TGTGCCAGCAGCCCCGACCCAGGGTTTACCCTCTCTGGGGCCAACGTCCTGACTTTC. This encodes CASSPDPGFTLSGANVLTF.

The gene calls are TRBV5-1 and TRBJ2-1; D unresolved. Germline CDR1 reads SGHRS; CDR2 reads YFSETQ. The CDR3 consists of 17 residues. The V end was cut by 0 bases, the J end by 2 bases, with 15 bases between. This CDR3 is CASSLARQATTYNEQFF. The CDR3 DNA is TGCGCCAGCAGCTTGGCTCGGCAGGCGACCACCTACAATGAGCAGTTCTTC.

This chain joins TRBV5-1 and TRBJ2-7; tentatively, D is TRBD1 (5 bases). CDR1 SGHRS and CDR2 YFSETQ come from the germline V gene. V was trimmed by 2 bases and J by 0 bases, leaving 9 bases between them. This CDR3 comprises 14 residues. The CDR3 sequence: CASSFDSASYEQYF. The CDR3 DNA is TGCGCCAGCAGCTTCGACAGCGCCTCCTACGAGCAGTACTTC. Drawing the rest from reference TRBV5-1 and TRBJ2-7, the complete variable domain is KAGVTQTPRYLIKTRGQQVTLSCSPISGHRSVSWYQQTPGQGLQFLFEYFSETQRNKGNFPGRFSGRQFSNSRSEMNVSTLELGDSALYLCASSFDSASYEQYFGPGTRLTVT.

This chain joins TRBV7-9 and TRBJ2-5; TRBD2 agrees at 14 bases. The length of the CDR3 is 15 residues. The germline V gene has CDR1 SEHNR and CDR2 FQNEAQ (reference sequence). Trimming at V came to 6 bases and at J to 1 base, leaving 1 base not matched to a gene. The CDR3 DNA reads TGTGCCAGCAGAGGACTAGCGGGGGGCCAAGAGACCCAGTACTTC. It is translated as CASRGLAGGQETQYF.

This chain links TRBV10-3 with TRBJ2-1; no definite D call. The CDR3 loop spans 10 amino acids. Looked up from germline, CDR1 is ENHRY and CDR2 is SYGVKD. V was trimmed by 7 bases and J by 6 bases, leaving 4 bases between them. CDR3 sequence reads: CAINSNEQFF. In nucleotides, the CDR3 is TGTGCCATCAATAGCAATGAGCAGTTCTTC.

The J gene is TRBJ1-6, the V gene TRBV9; weak D call: TRBD1 (5 bases). Germline CDR1 reads SGDLS; CDR2 reads YYNGEE. V was pared by 5 bases and J by 5 bases, with 11 bases between. There are 14 residues in the CDR3. The CDR3 bases are TGTGCCAGCAGAAGACAGACCGATAATTCACCCCTCCACTTT. This translates into CASRRQTDNSPLHF.

The V gene is TRBV9, the J gene TRBJ2-5; TRBD2 matches at 8 bases. The CDR3 sequence is 15 residues long. Per germline, CDR1 SGDLS and CDR2 YYNGEE. The ends lost 4 bases at V and 5 bases at J; junction bases unmatched: 10. In DNA form, the CDR3 reads TGTGCCAGCAGCAACCTCGGGACTAGGGGTGAGACCCAGTACTTC. This translates into CASSNLGTRGETQYF.

Only one count was recorded for this clone. The chain has TRBV9 and TRBJ2-3; TRBD2 matches 9 bases. CDR1 is SGDLS and CDR2 is YYNGEE in the germline V gene. This CDR3 is 17 amino acids long. V lost 0 bases and J lost 4; bases outside the gene matches: 9. The CDR3 region is CASSVAIRGGGPDTQYF. CDR3 nucleotides: TGTGCCAGCAGCGTAGCTATTCGCGGGGGGGGTCCAGATACGCAGTATTTT.

This rearrangement joins TRBV6-1 to TRBJ2-1; 9 nucleotides agree with TRBD2. CDR1 and CDR2 (germline): MNHNS, SASEGT. This CDR3 is 18 amino acids long. V dropped 2 bases and J dropped 3; count of bases not matched to a gene: 11. The CDR3 sequence is CASSERFLGTSNYNEQFF. The CDR3 DNA is TGTGCCAGCAGTGAAAGATTTTTAGGGACTAGCAACTACAATGAGCAGTTCTTC.

The CDR3 sequence: CASSLLAGVPVGNEQFF. The CDR3 nucleotides read TGCGCCAGCAGCTTACTAGCGGGGGTCCCGGTCGGCAATGAGCAGTTCTTC. The V gene is TRBV5-1, the J gene TRBJ2-1; TRBD2 aligns across 11 bases. Per germline, CDR1 SGHRS and CDR2 YFSETQ. There are 17 residues in the CDR3. V lost 2 bases and J lost 6; bases outside the gene matches: 10.

The rearrangement links TRBV11-2 to TRBJ1-1, with a tentative D call TRBD1 (5 bases). Trimming took off 5 bases at V and 6 bases at J, with 13 bases between the two ends. The CDR3 loop spans 13 amino acids. Per germline, CDR1 SGHAT and CDR2 FQNNGV. The DNA of the CDR3 is TGTGCCAGCAGCACCACGGGGGGGGCTGAAGCTTTCTTT. Its translation is CASSTTGGAEAFF.

The CDR3 reads CASSVLQGTNTEAFF. CDR3 nucleotide sequence: TGTGCCAGCAGCGTATTACAGGGGACGAACACTGAAGCTTTCTTT. The chain has TRBV9 and TRBJ1-1, with 7 bases aligning to TRBD1. The CDR3 contains 15 residues. Germline assignment: CDR1 SGDLS and CDR2 YYNGEE. The junction had 4 bases not matched to a gene; V was cut back by 1 base and J by 1 base.

The rearrangement uses TRBV19 and TRBJ2-4; 7 bases fit TRBD1. The CDR3 covers 12 residues. V lost 5 bases, J lost 16 bases, and 11 bases stayed unmatched. Germline V gives CDR1 LNHDA, CDR2 SQIVND (reference sequence). The CDR3 here is CASSPRQGGVYF. CDR3 bases: TGTGCCAGTAGTCCGAGACAGGGTGGCGTTTACTTC. The full variable domain, rest sourced from reference TRBV19 and TRBJ2-4, is DGGITQSPKYLFRKEGQNVTLSCEQNLNHDAMYWYRQDPGQGLRLIYYSQIVNDFQKGDIAEGYSVSREKKESFPLTVTSAQKNPTAFYLCASSPRQGGVYFGAGTRLSVL.

This sequence joins TRBV27 and TRBJ1-1, with D hard to call. CDR3 length: 13 amino acids. Trimming took off 2 bases at V and 1 base at J, with 5 bases between the two ends. CDR1 MNHEY and CDR2 SMNVEV come from the germline V gene (reference sequence). In DNA, the CDR3 is TGTGCCAGCAGTTTACGGGAGAACACTGAAGCTTTCTTT. It yields the protein CASSLRENTEAFF.

The chain carries TRBV4-3 and TRBJ1-4; the D is unclear. Looked up from germline, CDR1 is LGHNA and CDR2 is YSLEER. The CDR3 extends over 15 amino acids. The ends were cut back, 0 bases at V and 4 bases at J, with 9 bases in the middle. CDR3 sequence: CASSQDPGNNEKLFF. DNA for the CDR3: TGCGCCAGCAGCCAAGATCCAGGAAATAATGAAAAACTGTTTTTT.

V is TRBV9 and J is TRBJ1-2; D remains ambiguous. Per the germline V gene, CDR1 is SGDLS and CDR2 is YYNGEE. The CDR3 consists of 17 residues. V gave up 0 bases and J gave up 3 bases, with 18 bases separating them. For the CDR3, the DNA is TGTGCCAGCAGCGTAGGGGCGGAGGCCTCCCCGGACTATGGCTACACCTTC. Translating it yields CASSVGAEASPDYGYTF.

This chain links TRBV9 with TRBJ2-5; TRBD1 might be the D (6 bases). CDR1 is SGDLS, CDR2 YYNGEE, per germline. V was trimmed by 2 bases and J by 5 bases, leaving 19 bases between them. This CDR3 has 16 amino acids. This chain's CDR3 is CASSVAPQGKGETQYF. The DNA of the CDR3 is TGTGCCAGCAGCGTCGCCCCACAGGGAAAGGGGGAGACCCAGTACTTC.

This clone has just a few counts. The chain has TRBV7-9 and TRBJ2-7; D is perhaps TRBD1 (5 bases). The CDR3 consists of 13 residues. CDR1 is SEHNR, CDR2 FQNEAQ, per germline (reference sequence). The V and J ends lost 5 bases and 6 bases respectively, with 14 bases between them. In DNA form, the CDR3 reads TGTGCCAGCAGCGGCAGAACAGGTATCGAGCAGTACTTC. It encodes CASSGRTGIEQYF.

The genes are TRBV7-9 and TRBJ2-7; D is possibly TRBD1 (6 bases). The germline CDR1 and CDR2 sequences are SEHNR and FQNEAQ (reference sequence). The CDR3 has 14 residues. The V gene lost 7 bases and the J gene lost 5 bases, with 18 bases spanning the gap. In nucleotides, the CDR3 is TGTGCCAGCACCTCTGGCAGGGGTGTTAACGAGCAGTACTTC. This gives the protein CASTSGRGVNEQYF.

J is TRBJ1-2 and V is TRBV2, with a possible D match to TRBD1 (5 bases). The CDR3 spans 11 residues. V was shortened by 7 bases and J by 8 bases, with 11 bases between the two germline ends. The germline V gene has CDR1 SNHLY and CDR2 FYNNEI. In DNA, the CDR3 is TGTGCCAGCACTCGACAGAGCGGCTACACCTTC. This translates into CASTRQSGYTF.

The J gene is TRBJ1-2, the V gene TRBV27, with no clear D. The CDR3 loop spans 13 amino acids. Per the germline V gene, CDR1 is MNHEY and CDR2 is SMNVEV (reference sequence). Deletions cut 4 bases from V and 2 bases from J, with 8 bases between. The CDR3 protein is CASSYSINYGYTF. In DNA, the CDR3 is TGTGCCAGCAGTTACAGTATCAACTATGGCTACACCTTC.

The V gene is TRBV18, the J gene TRBJ2-5; D unresolved. The CDR3 is made up of 12 amino acids. Germline V gene sequence: CDR1 KGHSH, CDR2 LQKENI. V was shortened by 3 bases and J by 6 bases, with 8 bases between the two germline ends. CDR3 loop: CASSPTEKTQYF. DNA for the CDR3: TGTGCCAGCTCACCTACTGAGAAGACCCAGTACTTC.

The chain couples TRBV29-1 to TRBJ2-5, with 8 bases lining up with TRBD1. The V and J ends lost 6 bases and 2 bases, in that order; junction bases with no gene match: 8. The germline CDR1 and CDR2 sequences are SQVTM and ANQGSEA. This CDR3 is 14 amino acids long. The chain's CDR3 is CSVWGDRLQETQYF. As DNA, the CDR3 is TGCAGCGTCTGGGGGGACAGGTTACAAGAGACCCAGTACTTC.

This chain connects TRBV5-1 to TRBJ2-7; 11 nucleotides match TRBD1. V shed 7 bases and J 4 bases; nucleotides not matched to a gene: 7. CDR1 is SGHRS and CDR2 is YFSETQ in the germline V gene. The CDR3 is 14 residues long. The CDR3 DNA reads as TGCGCCAGCTACTCAGGGACAGGGGGTTACGAGCAGTACTTC. Translating it yields CASYSGTGGYEQYF.

This clone was seen a handful of times. This sequence joins TRBV5-6 and TRBJ1-4; 12 nucleotides align to TRBD1. The junction had 7 bases not matched to a gene; V was cut back by 4 bases and J by 6 bases. The CDR3 has 16 residues. Germline assignment: CDR1 SGHDT and CDR2 YYEEEE. The CDR3 bases are TGTGCCAGCAGCACCGGGACAGGGGGCGCAGATGAAAAACTGTTTTTT. This codes for CASSTGTGGADEKLFF.

This clone was seen a handful of times. Without the conserved terminal phenylalanine or tryptophan, this CDR3 likely stems from a read error. The limits of the CDR3 on the DNA are not certain, so only TCRdb's listed CDR3 is given. V gene TRBV7-2 combines with J gene TRBJ1-1; TRBD1 reflects the table's D call only, with no check against the DNA. Germline CDR1 is SGHTA and CDR2 is FQGNSA. The CDR3 spans 13 residues, counting both ends. The CDR3 region is CASSSSAGVGHSL.

J is TRBJ1-5 and V is TRBV18; D not resolved. With 3 bases removed from V and 0 bases from J, the gap between germline ends came to 6 bases. The CDR3 is 14 amino acids. CDR1 is KGHSH and CDR2 is LQKENI in the germline V gene. CDR3 in DNA: TGTGCCAGCTCACCGGCGGATAGCAATCAGCCCCAGCATTTT. Its protein product is CASSPADSNQPQHF.